Each of the 19 T cell receptor beta chains below was sequenced from the same sample in a study of blood T cell repertoires in COVID-19. Assay used: immunoSEQ multiplex PCR; TCRdb lists only in-frame clones, some missing. The sample lists 430,000 or so clones, approximately 91% occurring once. Input material: PBMCs or T cells enriched from blood (not recorded which). The receptors derive from a woman in her late teens or twenties who had been exposed to COVID-19.

The chain employs TRBV2 and TRBJ2-5; 8 nucleotides line up with TRBD1. This CDR3 is built from 15 residues. J gave up 2 bases and V 6 bases, and 8 bases lay outside the gene matches. Germline V gives CDR1 SNHLY, CDR2 FYNNEI. The CDR3 loop is CASRRDRTAQETQYF. CDR3 in DNA: TGTGCCAGCAGGAGGGACAGGACTGCTCAAGAGACCCAGTACTTC.

V gene TRBV21-1 combines with J gene TRBJ2-7; the D call in the table, TRBD2, was not verified against the DNA. TRBV21-1 is a pseudogene locus. The CDR3 is made up of 19 amino acids. The CDR3: CASSKVRAGADRRSYEQYF. For the CDR3, the DNA is TGTGCCAGCAGCAAAGTAAGGGCGGGAGCCGACCGAAGATCCTACGAGCAGTACTTC.

The chain couples TRBV11-2 to TRBJ2-1, with 7 positions matching TRBD1. The CDR3 is 16 amino acids. Germline-derived CDR1 and CDR2 are SGHAT and FQNNGV. V lost 0 bases, J lost 6 bases, and 8 bases stayed unmatched. DNA of the CDR3: TGTGCCAGCAGCTTAGATCTAGGACAGGTCAGCAATGAGCAGTTCTTC. This translates into CASSLDLGQVSNEQFF.

This chain links TRBV7-3 with TRBJ2-3, with 9 bases matching TRBD2. CDR1 SGHTA and CDR2 FQGTGA come from the germline V gene. V lost 1 base, J lost 1 base, and 9 bases stayed unmatched. The CDR3 loop spans 18 amino acids. The CDR3 spells CASSLKAGGLWGTDTQYF. Here the CDR3 DNA reads TGTGCCAGCAGCTTAAAAGCGGGGGGCCTCTGGGGCACAGATACGCAGTATTTT.

The gene calls are TRBV6-5 and TRBJ1-4; a possible D gene is TRBD1 (6 bases). CDR1 is MNHEY, CDR2 SVGAGI, per germline. V lost 2 bases and J 3 bases, leaving 10 bases between the germline ends. CDR3 size: 15 residues. This CDR3 reads CASSYGGASNEKLFF. The CDR3 bases are TGTGCCAGCAGTTACGGGGGGGCCTCTAATGAAAAACTGTTTTTT.

The chain recombines TRBV5-5 with TRBJ2-7, with 9 bases that match TRBD2. The CDR3 is 18 residues long. CDR1 is SGHKS, CDR2 YYEKEE, per germline (reference sequence). The V segment lost 4 bases and the J segment 3 bases; nucleotides outside the gene matches: 17. CDR3 in DNA: TGTGCCAGCAGCATACCCGGCGGGGGTGCTAGCGGGATCTACGAGCAGTACTTC. Protein sequence: CASSIPGGGASGIYEQYF.

The V gene is TRBV6-1, the J gene TRBJ1-2; D is unclear. From germline, CDR1 is MNHNS and CDR2 SASEGT. The CDR3 contains 14 residues. Trimming stripped 2 bases from V and 3 bases from J, with 10 bases between. CDR3: CASSEQQFYYGYTF. CDR3 in DNA: TGTGCCAGCAGTGAACAACAGTTCTACTATGGCTACACCTTC.

This rearrangement joins TRBV5-6 to TRBJ2-7; 7 bases align to TRBD2. Germline CDR1 is SGHDT and CDR2 is YYEEEE. The V and J ends lost 2 bases and 2 bases, in that order; junction bases with no gene match: 7. The CDR3 consists of 15 residues. The chain's CDR3 is CASSFLAGNAYEQYF. The CDR3 DNA reads TGTGCCAGCAGCTTCTTAGCGGGCAATGCCTACGAGCAGTACTTC.

The chain joins TRBV9 to TRBJ1-1, with D possibly matching TRBD1 (5 bases). The CDR3 contains 14 residues. V gave up 2 bases and J gave up 2 bases, with 10 bases separating them. Germline-derived CDR1 and CDR2 are SGDLS and YYNGEE. Here the CDR3 DNA reads TGTGCCAGCAGCGTCATCCAGGGTAACACTGAAGCTTTCTTT. This translates into CASSVIQGNTEAFF.

The chain carries TRBV28 and TRBJ2-3; TRBD2 matches 12 bases. Looked up from germline, CDR1 is MDHEN and CDR2 is SYDVKM. CDR3 length: 17 residues. Trimming removed 5 bases from V and 4 bases from J; junction bases left unmatched: 10. CDR3 in DNA: TGTGCCAGCAGTCCTATCCTAGCGGGAGGGAGTTCAGATACGCAGTATTTT. The encoded protein is CASSPILAGGSSDTQYF.

The genes are TRBV18 and TRBJ1-5, with TRBD1 matching over 9 bases. Looked up from germline, CDR1 is KGHSH and CDR2 is LQKENI. The J segment lost 3 bases and the V segment lost 5 bases, leaving 5 bases of the junction unmatched. The length of the CDR3 is 15 residues. CDR3 bases: TGTGCCAGCTCATTCGGGACAGGGAACAATCAGCCCCAGCATTTT. Its protein is CASSFGTGNNQPQHF.

The V call is TRBV24-1, the J call TRBJ1-2; tentatively, D is TRBD1 (5 bases). Trimming took off 7 bases at V and 4 bases at J, with 12 bases between the two ends. Germline V gene data show CDR1 as KGHDR and CDR2 as SFDVKD. This CDR3 is 13 amino acids long. CDR3 sequence reads: CATSPGVSYGYTF. For the CDR3, the DNA is TGTGCCACCAGCCCGGGGGTAAGCTATGGCTACACCTTC.

The rearrangement links TRBV18 to TRBJ1-4; D gene ambiguous. The V end lost 5 bases, the J end lost 8 bases, and 9 bases lay between the germline ends. CDR1 KGHSH and CDR2 LQKENI come from the germline V gene. CDR3 length: 12 amino acids. The CDR3 DNA reads as TGTGCCAGCTCAGCAACACGCGAAAAACTGTTTTTT. This codes for CASSATREKLFF.

This clone has a single count. DNA of the CDR3: TGTGCCAGCAGCGAATGGACAGGGCGGAATGGCTACACCTTC. Translated: CASSEWTGRNGYTF. The chain couples TRBV9 to TRBJ1-2, with TRBD1 matching 8 bases. Germline values: CDR1 SGDLS, CDR2 YYNGEE. This CDR3 is 14 amino acids long. V lost 3 bases to trimming and J lost 6 bases; unmatched junction nucleotides: 7.

The chain couples TRBV28 to TRBJ1-2, with a possible D match to TRBD1 (5 bases). Per germline, CDR1 MDHEN and CDR2 SYDVKM. V gave up 3 bases and J gave up 7 bases, with 18 bases separating them. The CDR3 loop spans 15 amino acids. The CDR3 loop reads CASSFRGSLSVGYTF. The CDR3 DNA follows: TGTGCCAGCAGTTTTCGGGGGAGCCTATCTGTTGGCTACACCTTC.

V gene TRBV12-3 or TRBV12-4 combines with J gene TRBJ1-5, with TRBD1 as a possible D gene (5 bases). This CDR3 contains 12 residues. V lost 4 bases and J lost 5, with 6 bases in between. CDR3 loop: CASSSGYQPQHF. The CDR3, as DNA: TGTGCCAGCAGTTCAGGGTATCAGCCCCAGCATTTT.

This chain joins TRBV6-1 and TRBJ2-1; D may be TRBD1 (6 bases). Per the germline V gene, CDR1 is MNHNS and CDR2 is SASEGT. This CDR3 contains 15 residues. V lost 2 bases and J lost 4, with 12 bases in between. CDR3 loop: CASSETGIRYNEQFF. The CDR3 nucleotides are TGTGCCAGCAGTGAAACAGGGATTCGTTACAATGAGCAGTTCTTC.

This chain links TRBV10-1 with TRBJ2-1, with D unresolved. The CDR3 loop spans 14 amino acids. CDR1 and CDR2 (germline): WNHNN, SYGVQD (reference sequence). V dropped 4 bases and J dropped 1 base, with 8 bases sitting between them. DNA for the CDR3: TGCGCCAGCAGTGTCCAGGCGTCCTACAATGAGCAGTTCTTC. Protein: CASSVQASYNEQFF.

The V and J genes are TRBV9 and TRBJ1-2; D call uncertain. Per the germline V gene, CDR1 is SGDLS and CDR2 is YYNGEE. This CDR3 comprises 12 residues. Deletions cut 3 bases from V and 1 base from J, with 4 bases between. The CDR3 region is CASSGDNYGYTF. The CDR3 DNA reads TGTGCCAGCAGCGGCGATAACTATGGCTACACCTTC. Complete variable domain (other parts from reference TRBV9 and TRBJ1-2): DSGVTQTPKHLITATGQRVTLRCSPRSGDLSVYWYQQSLDQGLQFLIQYYNGEERAKGNILERFSAQQFPDLHSELNLSSLELGDSALYFCASSGDNYGYTFGSGTRLTVV.